The 28 T cell receptor beta chains presented below share a single source sample, sequenced in a study of cytotoxic CD8 clonotypes in ibrutinib-treated CLL. TCRdb's copy holds only in-frame clones and misses some; the assay was immunoSEQ multiplex PCR. This repertoire shows more than 45,000 clones, roughly 80% found once; its top ten account for roughly 22%. Sequencing was performed on PBMCs, taken after 24 months of ibrutinib treatment. These receptors were obtained from a human donor with chronic lymphocytic leukemia.

V is TRBV6-6 and J is TRBJ1-1; D perhaps matches TRBD1 (5 bases). Germline assignment: CDR1 MNHNY and CDR2 SVGAGI (reference sequence). Trimming shortened V by 7 bases and J by 3 bases, and 12 bases separated the two germline ends. The CDR3 loop spans 13 amino acids. CDR3 protein: CASMAGSYTEAFF. In DNA, the CDR3 is TGTGCCAGCATGGCAGGGTCTTACACTGAAGCTTTCTTT.

This sequence joins TRBV6-6 and TRBJ2-7; D may be TRBD1 or TRBD2 (5 bases each). In germline, CDR1 is MNHNY, CDR2 SVGAGI (reference sequence). The V and J ends lost 2 bases and 7 bases respectively, with 15 bases between them. The CDR3 is 14 amino acids. This CDR3 reads CASSYAWDLGEQYF. As DNA, the CDR3 is TGTGCCAGCAGTTACGCGTGGGACCTCGGGGAGCAGTACTTC.

In its sample, this clone was seen a few times. The chain recombines TRBV5-4 with TRBJ2-2; D is tentatively TRBD1 or TRBD2 (5 bases each). The CDR3 spans 14 residues. The V gene's germline CDR1 is SGHNT and CDR2 YYREEE (reference sequence). Trimming removed 4 bases at V and 4 bases at J, with 11 bases between. In DNA, the CDR3 is TGTGCCAGCAGCCGGGACGTGGTCACCGGGGAGCTGTTTTTT. This codes for CASSRDVVTGELFF.

This clone was recorded a few times. This rearrangement joins TRBV6-5 to TRBJ2-1; TRBD1 matches 8 bases. The CDR3 runs 14 residues. CDR1 MNHEY and CDR2 SVGAGI come from the germline V gene. The junction had 11 bases not matched to a gene; V was cut back by 8 bases and J by 8 bases. The CDR3 spells CASSPRQGIDEQFF. CDR3 sequence (DNA): TGTGCCAGCTCTCCGAGACAGGGGATCGATGAGCAGTTCTTC.

This sequence joins TRBV28 and TRBJ2-3; D gene unclear. The CDR3 runs 13 residues. Trimming removed 6 bases from V and 0 bases from J, with 7 bases in between. CDR1 MDHEN and CDR2 SYDVKM come from the germline V gene. The CDR3 is CASRVRSTDTQYF. Here the CDR3 DNA reads TGTGCCAGCAGGGTCAGAAGCACAGATACGCAGTATTTT.

The V call is TRBV4-3, the J call TRBJ2-1, with 11 bases that match TRBD2. Germline CDR1 reads LGHNA; CDR2 reads YSLEER. V was pared by 2 bases and J by 7 bases, with 7 bases of the junction left unmatched. This CDR3 spans 16 amino acids. The CDR3 spells CASSQITSGSGNEQFF. Here the CDR3 DNA reads TGCGCCAGCAGCCAAATCACTAGCGGGAGCGGGAATGAGCAGTTCTTC.

This chain joins TRBV9 and TRBJ2-1; 10 bases fit TRBD2. Germline loops: CDR1 SGDLS, CDR2 YYNGEE. With V trimmed by 7 bases and J by 8 bases, 9 bases remained unmatched. The CDR3 extends over 14 amino acids. The CDR3 is CASQRLAGVDEQFF. CDR3 bases: TGTGCCAGCCAAAGGCTAGCGGGAGTGGATGAGCAGTTCTTC.

This clone was found once. The chain is built from TRBV29-1 and TRBJ1-2, with D unclear. The ends were cut back, 1 base at V and 7 bases at J, with 7 bases in the middle. Germline CDR1 reads SQVTM; CDR2 reads ANQGSEA. The length of the CDR3 is 11 residues. CDR3 sequence: CSVEVGTGYTF. The CDR3 nucleotides read TGCAGCGTTGAAGTGGGTACTGGCTACACCTTC.

The V and J genes are TRBV28 and TRBJ1-1; D gene ambiguous. The V and J ends lost 5 bases and 3 bases respectively, with 13 bases between them. Per germline, CDR1 MDHEN and CDR2 SYDVKM. The CDR3 is 14 residues long. The CDR3 DNA reads as TGTGCCAGCAGTCCCGCGGCCACCTACACTGAAGCTTTCTTT. Amino acid sequence: CASSPAATYTEAFF.

This chain connects TRBV20-1 to TRBJ2-1, with D uncertain. This CDR3 region has 10 residues. Trimming stripped 7 bases from V and 3 bases from J, with 4 bases between. Germline V gives CDR1 DFQATT, CDR2 SNEGSKA (reference sequence). The DNA of the CDR3 is TGCAGTGTGTACTACAATGAGCAGTTCTTC. Residues: CSVYYNEQFF.

This sequence joins TRBV7-9 and TRBJ2-5; D might be TRBD2 (5 bases). V gave up 4 bases and J gave up 0 bases, with 6 bases separating them. Germline V lookup: CDR1 SEHNR, CDR2 FQNEAQ (reference sequence). CDR3 length: 13 residues. CDR3 residues: CASSSGYQETQYF. In DNA, the CDR3 is TGTGCCAGCAGCTCGGGGTACCAAGAGACCCAGTACTTC. Together with reference TRBV7-9 and TRBJ2-5, the CDR3 gives the full variable domain: DTGVSQNPRHKITKRGQNVTFRCDPISEHNRLYWYRQTLGQGPEFLTYFQNEAQLEKSRLLSDRFSAERPKGSFSTLEIQRTEQGDSAMYLCASSSGYQETQYFGPGTRLLVL.

The V gene is TRBV2, the J gene TRBJ1-2; no clear D. CDR3 length equals 14 residues. V lost 7 bases to trimming and J lost 1 base, with 13 bases between them. Germline V lookup: CDR1 SNHLY, CDR2 FYNNEI. The CDR3 loop reads CASIPLVVNYGYTF. As DNA, the CDR3 is TGTGCCAGCATCCCTTTGGTTGTTAACTATGGCTACACCTTC.

The J gene is TRBJ2-3, the V gene TRBV2, with 9 bases that match TRBD2. The CDR3 consists of 14 residues. Germline V gene data show CDR1 as SNHLY and CDR2 as FYNNEI. The J segment lost 1 base and the V segment lost 11 bases, leaving 7 bases of the junction unmatched. CDR3 protein: CAGGLARGTDTQYF. CDR3 coding DNA: TGTGCCGGAGGACTAGCGAGAGGCACAGATACGCAGTATTTT.

The chain couples TRBV28 to TRBJ1-1, with 8 bases identical to TRBD1. The V gene end was trimmed by 7 bases and the J gene end by 4 bases; junction bases not matched to a gene: 8. In germline, CDR1 is MDHEN, CDR2 SYDVKM. CDR3 length: 14 residues. DNA for the CDR3: TGTGCCAGCATCCAGGGGGCTAGTCCCACTGAAGCTTTCTTT. It is translated as CASIQGASPTEAFF. Full variable domain (remainder filled in from reference TRBV28 and TRBJ1-1): DVKVTQSSRYLVKRTGEKVFLECVQDMDHENMFWYRQDPGLGLRLIYFSYDVKMKEKGDIPEGYSVSREKKERFSLILESASTNQTSMYLCASIQGASPTEAFFGQGTRLTVV.

CDR3 nucleotides: TGTGCCAGCAGCTCCGCCGTGGGAGCGGGAGGGCCCACAGATACGCAGTATTTT. Protein product: CASSSAVGAGGPTDTQYF. The chain carries TRBV7-2 and TRBJ2-3; 10 positions match TRBD2. The CDR3 length is 18 residues. V shed 4 bases and J 2 bases; nucleotides not matched to a gene: 12. Per the germline V gene, CDR1 is SGHTA and CDR2 is FQGNSA.

The chain combines TRBV7-6 with TRBJ2-2; TRBD1 matches 9 bases. Germline CDR1 reads SGHVS; CDR2 reads FNYEAQ. The CDR3 runs 16 residues. V shed 2 bases, J shed 4 bases, and the junction held 5 bases outside the gene matches. For the CDR3, the DNA is TGTGCCAGCAGCTTAAGGGGGACAGGGTCCACCGGGGAGCTGTTTTTT. Its translation: CASSLRGTGSTGELFF.

In its sample, this clone is medium-sized. The chain joins TRBV6-4 to TRBJ2-1; TRBD2 agrees at 8 bases. Germline V gives CDR1 MRHNA, CDR2 SNTAGT. After removal of 5 bases from V and 5 bases from J, the junction contained 20 bases not matched to a gene. The CDR3 extends over 19 amino acids. The CDR3 spells CASSPRAVGREVTNNEQFF. CDR3 DNA: TGTGCCAGCAGTCCCCGGGCCGTGGGGCGGGAGGTAACTAACAATGAGCAGTTCTTC.

The chain couples TRBV6-5 to TRBJ1-1; D may be TRBD1 (5 bases). V was shortened by 6 bases and J by 6 bases, with 17 bases between the two germline ends. The CDR3 totals 14 residues. Germline CDR1 reads MNHEY; CDR2 reads SVGAGI. CDR3 protein: CASRRFGAGPEAFF. DNA of the CDR3: TGTGCCAGCAGGCGGTTTGGGGCTGGCCCTGAAGCTTTCTTT.

The chain employs TRBV5-1 and TRBJ2-5, with 7 nucleotides matching TRBD2. J was trimmed by 2 bases and V by 4 bases; bases with no gene match: 11. Germline assignment: CDR1 SGHRS and CDR2 YFSETQ. CDR3 size: 16 residues. The CDR3 nucleotides are TGCGCCAGCAGCATCCGAGGTAGCGGGTATCAAGAGACCCAGTACTTC. Translated, it gives CASSIRGSGYQETQYF. Full variable domain (missing parts from reference TRBV5-1 and TRBJ2-5): KAGVTQTPRYLIKTRGQQVTLSCSPISGHRSVSWYQQTPGQGLQFLFEYFSETQRNKGNFPGRFSGRQFSNSRSEMNVSTLELGDSALYLCASSIRGSGYQETQYFGPGTRLLVL.

The chain carries TRBV2 and TRBJ2-1, with 10 nucleotides matching TRBD2. V lost 6 bases to trimming and J lost 3 bases; unmatched junction nucleotides: 5. Germline-derived CDR1 and CDR2 are SNHLY and FYNNEI. The CDR3 covers 15 residues. CDR3 bases: TGTGCCAGCAGGGTAGGACTAGCGGACTACAATGAGCAGTTCTTC. It is translated as CASRVGLADYNEQFF.

The chain recombines TRBV5-1 with TRBJ2-2; 7 bases are a match to TRBD2. This CDR3 spans 18 amino acids. In germline, CDR1 is SGHRS, CDR2 YFSETQ. V dropped 3 bases and J dropped 2; count of bases not matched to a gene: 13. In DNA form, the CDR3 reads TGCGCCAGCAGCTCGACCCAAGCGGGAAAAGGAAACACCGGGGAGCTGTTTTTT. Translated: CASSSTQAGKGNTGELFF.

The V and J genes are TRBV19 and TRBJ1-2; D remains unclear. Germline CDR1 and CDR2: LNHDA and SQIVND (reference sequence). Trimming stripped 3 bases from V and 3 bases from J, with 8 bases between. This CDR3 is 13 amino acids long. CDR3 loop: CASSIPRDYGYTF. DNA for the CDR3: TGTGCCAGTAGTATCCCCCGCGACTATGGCTACACCTTC. Filled out from reference TRBV19 and TRBJ1-2, the complete variable domain reads DGGITQSPKYLFRKEGQNVTLSCEQNLNHDAMYWYRQDPGQGLRLIYYSQIVNDFQKGDIAEGYSVSREKKESFPLTVTSAQKNPTAFYLCASSIPRDYGYTFGSGTRLTVV.

This clone was seen only once. The J gene is TRBJ1-1, the V gene TRBV4-3; D is ambiguous. CDR1 and CDR2 from the germline V gene are LGHNA and YSLEER. The CDR3 consists of 14 residues. Trimming shortened V by 1 base and J by 1 base, and 7 bases separated the two germline ends. The CDR3: CASSQGRWNTEAFF. The CDR3 DNA reads as TGCGCCAGCAGCCAAGGACGCTGGAACACTGAAGCTTTCTTT.

V gene TRBV30 combines with J gene TRBJ2-7, with unresolved D. The ends were cut back, 0 bases at V and 3 bases at J, with 15 bases in the middle. The germline V gene has CDR1 GTSNPN and CDR2 SVGIG (reference sequence). The CDR3 spans 15 residues. The CDR3 loop reads CAWSVSLGDGYEQYF. As DNA, the CDR3 is TGTGCCTGGAGTGTTAGTCTGGGTGACGGCTACGAGCAGTACTTC.

The chain carries TRBV5-4 and TRBJ1-1, with D unclear. Per the germline V gene, CDR1 is SGHNT and CDR2 is YYREEE (reference sequence). The CDR3 runs to 13 residues. V was cut by 4 bases and J by 2 bases, with 9 bases left in between. CDR3 coding DNA: TGTGCCAGCAGCCTTCGGCCCAACACTGAAGCTTTCTTT. Its protein is CASSLRPNTEAFF.

The chain has TRBV19 and TRBJ1-1; D possibly corresponds to TRBD1 (5 bases). The germline gives CDR1 LNHDA, CDR2 SQIVND (reference sequence). This CDR3 has 13 residues. V gave up 6 bases and J gave up 7 bases, with 15 bases separating them. This CDR3 is CASSRETGLEAFF. The CDR3 coding sequence is TGTGCCAGTAGCCGGGAAACGGGACTTGAAGCTTTCTTT.

This chain joins TRBV7-2 and TRBJ2-7; 7 bases map to TRBD1. The germline V gene has CDR1 SGHTA and CDR2 FQGNSA. The trim removed 1 base at V and 3 bases at J, leaving 3 bases unmatched. The CDR3 has 14 residues. CDR3 amino acids: CASSLVQGDYEQYF. The CDR3 nucleotides are TGTGCCAGCAGCTTAGTGCAGGGGGACTACGAGCAGTACTTC.

The gene calls are TRBV29-1 and TRBJ1-5, with 7 bases aligning to TRBD1. This CDR3 region has 13 residues. V shed 4 bases, J shed 3 bases, and the junction held 3 bases outside the gene matches. Germline V gene sequence: CDR1 SQVTM, CDR2 ANQGSEA. CDR3 amino acids: CSVGQGYNQPQHF. In DNA form, the CDR3 reads TGCAGCGTTGGACAGGGATACAATCAGCCCCAGCATTTT.